The 29 T cell receptor beta chains in this list originate from one sample, sequenced in a study of shared T cell receptors in the human thymus. The protocol was immunoSEQ multiplex PCR, while the TCRdb copy is restricted to in-frame clones and leaves out a portion. The sample includes 600,000 or so clones, about 90% seen only once; the top ten take roughly 0.0087%. The same sample was also studied in work on human thymus T cells.

Input material: thymocytes. The receptors here all came from a boy less than two years old with a congenital heart defect.

The rearrangement uses TRBV14 and TRBJ2-3; perhaps TRBD1 as D (5 bases). Deletions cut 0 bases from V and 2 bases from J, with 6 bases between. Germline CDR1 and CDR2: SGHDN and FVKESK. The CDR3 runs 14 residues. The CDR3: CASSQEGVTDTQYF. CDR3 coding DNA: TGTGCCAGCAGCCAAGAAGGGGTCACAGATACGCAGTATTTT.

CDR3 loop: CATSRLRRQGDFVKNIQYF. The CDR3 region has the DNA TGTGCCACCAGCCGCCTAAGGAGACAGGGTGATTTCGTCAAAAACATTCAGTACTTC. V is TRBV15 and J is TRBJ2-4, with 7 bases aligning to TRBD1. The CDR3 loop spans 19 amino acids. Germline CDR1 and CDR2: LNHNV and YYDKDF (reference sequence). J gave up 3 bases and V 5 bases, and 19 bases lay outside the gene matches.

The chain joins TRBV14 to TRBJ1-2; 8 positions agree with TRBD1. CDR1 is SGHDN and CDR2 is FVKESK in the germline V gene. V was clipped by 1 base and J by 8 bases; unmatched bases: 9. The CDR3 length is 15 residues. CDR3: CASSQGRDRRDGYTF. Here the CDR3 DNA reads TGTGCCAGCAGCCAAGGGAGGGACAGGAGGGACGGCTACACCTTC.

This chain uses TRBV5-6 with TRBJ1-5, with 8 bases identical to TRBD1. CDR1 and CDR2 (germline): SGHDT, YYEEEE. J lost 1 base, V lost 1 base, and 10 bases had no gene match. The CDR3 has 18 amino acids. The CDR3 loop reads CASSLTGGWVYSNQPQHF. The CDR3 nucleotides read TGTGCCAGCAGCTTGACAGGGGGATGGGTGTACAGCAATCAGCCCCAGCATTTT.

This chain joins TRBV4-1 and TRBJ2-7; TRBD1 matches 7 bases. CDR3 size: 15 residues. J gave up 4 bases and V 1 base, and 7 bases lay outside the gene matches. Germline V gene data show CDR1 as MGHRA and CDR2 as YSYEKL. The CDR3, as DNA: TGCGCCAGCAGCCAAGGAGACAGGGAATTTTACGAGCAGTACTTC. Translation gives CASSQGDREFYEQYF.

This CDR3 is CASSAPGQWNTGELFF. The CDR3 DNA is TGTGCCAGCAGTGCACCAGGCCAGTGGAACACCGGGGAGCTGTTTTTT. This chain connects TRBV27 to TRBJ2-2; D call uncertain. The CDR3 runs 16 residues. Germline lookup yields CDR1 MNHEY and CDR2 SMNVEV (reference sequence). The germline V and J ends were trimmed by 5 bases and 1 base, with 14 bases remaining between them.

The V gene is TRBV11-2, the J gene TRBJ1-1; no definite D call. In germline, CDR1 is SGHAT, CDR2 FQNNGV. Trimming took 0 bases from V and 6 from J, leaving 11 bases between them. CDR3 length: 14 amino acids. This CDR3 reads CASSLDRTGPEAFF. The DNA for the CDR3 is TGTGCCAGCAGCTTAGATCGGACTGGGCCTGAAGCTTTCTTT.

This clone was observed a single time. The gene calls are TRBV7-3 and TRBJ2-1; 8 bases agree with TRBD2. There are 15 residues in the CDR3. Losses at the gene ends were 6 bases for V and 6 bases for J; bases not matched to a gene: 10. Per the germline V gene, CDR1 is SGHTA and CDR2 is FQGTGA. CDR3 DNA sequence: TGTGCCAGCAGACTCACTAGCGGCCCGGGCAATGAGCAGTTCTTC. It codes for CASRLTSGPGNEQFF.

This chain links TRBV4-1 with TRBJ1-5, with D uncertain. Germline CDR1 MGHRA, CDR2 YSYEKL. The V end was cut by 2 bases, the J end by 5 bases, with 10 bases between. This CDR3 is 14 amino acids long. CDR3 nucleotides: TGCGCCAGCAGCCAATTGTTGGCAGATCAGCCCCAGCATTTT. Protein product: CASSQLLADQPQHF.

V is TRBV19 and J is TRBJ2-7; 9 nucleotides agree with TRBD1. J lost 5 bases, V lost 10 bases, and 9 bases had no gene match. CDR1 is LNHDA and CDR2 is SQIVND in the germline V gene (reference sequence). The length of the CDR3 is 13 residues. This chain's CDR3 is CAIDGTGLDEQYF. CDR3 nucleotides: TGTGCCATTGACGGGACAGGGTTAGACGAGCAGTACTTC.

The V and J genes are TRBV28 and TRBJ1-6; the match to TRBD1 covers 9 bases. Germline loops: CDR1 MDHEN, CDR2 SYDVKM. Germline trimming cut 7 bases from V and 7 bases from J; bases unmatched to any gene: 5. This CDR3 comprises 14 residues. The CDR3 DNA follows: TGTGCCAGCATAGAACAGGGGGCCAATTCACCCCTCCACTTT. As protein: CASIEQGANSPLHF. The full variable domain, with the rest looked up from reference TRBV28 and TRBJ1-6, is DVKVTQSSRYLVKRTGEKVFLECVQDMDHENMFWYRQDPGLGLRLIYFSYDVKMKEKGDIPEGYSVSREKKERFSLILESASTNQTSMYLCASIEQGANSPLHFGNGTRLTVT.

The V call is TRBV28, the J call TRBJ1-5; D is possibly TRBD1 (5 bases). Germline CDR1 reads MDHEN; CDR2 reads SYDVKM. Between the trimmed V and J ends, which lost 8 bases and 4 bases, there was a span of 30 bases. CDR3 size: 19 residues. Written as DNA, the CDR3 is TGTGCCAGCTTATGCGGGAGGGGCGCGTCTCACCGTGGGAATCAGCCCCAGCATTTT. It is translated as CASLCGRGASHRGNQPQHF.

CDR3 amino acids: CAIRTGTSYEQYF. The CDR3 nucleotides read TGCGCCATCCGGACAGGAACCTCCTACGAGCAGTACTTC. V and J are TRBV5-1 and TRBJ2-7, with TRBD1 matching over 7 bases. V shed 9 bases and J 0 bases; nucleotides not matched to a gene: 6. CDR1 is SGHRS and CDR2 is YFSETQ in the germline V gene. This CDR3 contains 13 residues. The full variable domain, with the rest looked up from reference TRBV5-1 and TRBJ2-7, is KAGVTQTPRYLIKTRGQQVTLSCSPISGHRSVSWYQQTPGQGLQFLFEYFSETQRNKGNFPGRFSGRQFSNSRSEMNVSTLELGDSALYLCAIRTGTSYEQYFGPGTRLTVT.

The chain has TRBV15 and TRBJ2-1, with 9 bases fitting TRBD2. V was clipped by 3 bases and J by 7 bases; unmatched bases: 19. CDR3 length: 19 amino acids. Germline lookup yields CDR1 LNHNV and CDR2 YYDKDF (reference sequence). CDR3 in amino acids: CATSRRGSPLAGMGNEQFF. CDR3 nucleotides: TGTGCCACCAGCAGGCGGGGGAGCCCCCTAGCGGGAATGGGGAATGAGCAGTTCTTC.

This sequence joins TRBV7-2 and TRBJ2-7; 8 nucleotides line up with TRBD1. V lost 3 bases, J lost 5 bases, and 12 bases stayed unmatched. The length of the CDR3 is 16 residues. Germline V gives CDR1 SGHTA, CDR2 FQGNSA. DNA for the CDR3: TGTGCCAGCAGCTTTTATATCGGCAGGGGGCCAAACGAGCAGTACTTC. Amino acid sequence: CASSFYIGRGPNEQYF.

V gene TRBV2 combines with J gene TRBJ2-7; 12 positions match TRBD2. The CDR3 extends over 17 amino acids. The germline gives CDR1 SNHLY, CDR2 FYNNEI. V dropped 1 base and J dropped 2; count of bases not matched to a gene: 6. The CDR3 DNA is TGTGCCAGCAGTGAAGAGACTAGCGGGAGTCTCGCCTACGAGCAGTACTTC. Its protein product is CASSEETSGSLAYEQYF.

This rearrangement joins TRBV14 to TRBJ2-7; 10 bases fit TRBD1. Germline CDR1 and CDR2: SGHDN and FVKESK. This CDR3 is 17 amino acids long. Trimming cost V 2 bases and J 6 bases; bases outside gene matches: 13. CDR3 bases: TGTGCCAGCAGCCAAATAGACGGGGACAGGGGATCCAGCGAGCAGTACTTC. Its translation: CASSQIDGDRGSSEQYF.

This chain links TRBV4-3 with TRBJ2-4; D gene ambiguous. Germline-derived CDR1 and CDR2 are LGHNA and YSLEER. CDR3 length: 17 amino acids. Trimming pared 0 bases from V and 0 bases from J, leaving 12 bases between. CDR3 bases: TGCGCCAGCAGCCAAGATTCAGGCCCGATAGCCAAAAACATTCAGTACTTC. Its protein is CASSQDSGPIAKNIQYF.

J is TRBJ1-1 and V is TRBV4-3, with D hard to call. Germline assignment: CDR1 LGHNA and CDR2 YSLEER. V dropped 8 bases and J dropped 0 bases, with 13 bases sitting between them. CDR3 size: 14 residues. CDR3 amino acids: CASAAGHLNTEAFF. The CDR3 nucleotides are TGCGCCAGCGCCGCGGGTCACTTGAACACTGAAGCTTTCTTT.

This clone was observed a few times. V and J are TRBV14 and TRBJ2-1; 13 nucleotides line up with TRBD2. Germline V CDR1 and CDR2: SGHDN, FVKESK. Trimming cost V 0 bases and J 7 bases; bases outside gene matches: 12. The CDR3 is made up of 19 amino acids. DNA of the CDR3: TGTGCCAGCAGCCAAGATCGGACTAGCGGGAGTTCGGTCCGAAATGAGCAGTTCTTC. This codes for CASSQDRTSGSSVRNEQFF.

This chain links TRBV6-1 with TRBJ2-3, with TRBD1 matching over 7 bases. This CDR3 is 16 amino acids long. With 2 bases clipped from V and 0 bases from J, the junction kept 5 bases outside the gene matches. CDR1 and CDR2 (germline): MNHNS, SASEGT. CDR3 loop: CASSEFAGGSTDTQYF. CDR3 DNA: TGTGCCAGCAGTGAATTTGCAGGGGGTAGCACAGATACGCAGTATTTT.

The chain combines TRBV7-6 with TRBJ2-7, with 7 positions matching TRBD1. The CDR3 loop spans 13 amino acids. Per germline, CDR1 SGHVS and CDR2 FNYEAQ. V shed 5 bases, J shed 4 bases, and the junction held 5 bases outside the gene matches. CDR3 sequence (DNA): TGTGCCAGCAGCCACGGGACAGATTACGAGCAGTACTTC. Translating it yields CASSHGTDYEQYF.

This clone has only a few counts. The chain is built from TRBV2 and TRBJ2-5; 14 positions match TRBD2. From germline, CDR1 is SNHLY and CDR2 FYNNEI. The V segment lost 11 bases and the J segment 3 bases; nucleotides outside the gene matches: 14. This CDR3 region has 17 residues. CDR3 protein: CAPRGGTSGRGEETQYF. The CDR3, as DNA: TGTGCCCCCAGAGGAGGGACTAGCGGGAGAGGGGAAGAGACCCAGTACTTC.

The rearrangement links TRBV30 to TRBJ1-1; 7 bases fit TRBD1. V lost 8 bases, J lost 10 bases, and 13 bases stayed unmatched. Germline CDR1 reads GTSNPN; CDR2 reads SVGIG (reference sequence). This CDR3 has 12 residues. As DNA, the CDR3 is TGTGCCGTACCTTCGGGACAGAAGATAGCTTTCTTT. It is translated as CAVPSGQKIAFF. The whole variable domain, filled in from reference TRBV30 and TRBJ1-1, reads SQTIHQWPATLVQPVGSPLSLECTVEGTSNPNLYWYRQAAGRGLQLLFYSVGIGQISSEVPQNLSASRPQDRQFILSSKKLLLSDSGFYLCAVPSGQKIAFFGQGTRLTVV.

This sequence joins TRBV28 and TRBJ1-4; 7 bases align to TRBD1. Germline CDR1 is MDHEN and CDR2 is SYDVKM. This CDR3 comprises 14 residues. V lost 4 bases to trimming and J lost 6 bases; unmatched junction nucleotides: 5. This CDR3 reads CASSSTGRDEKLFF. In DNA, the CDR3 is TGTGCCAGCAGTTCGACAGGGCGGGATGAAAAACTGTTTTTT.

The chain is built from TRBV7-6 and TRBJ2-1; TRBD1 aligns across 9 bases. Germline V lookup: CDR1 SGHVS, CDR2 FNYEAQ. The V segment lost 6 bases and the J segment 2 bases; nucleotides outside the gene matches: 8. This CDR3 spans 16 amino acids. Here the CDR3 reads CASSLDRGDTYNEQFF. CDR3 DNA: TGTGCCAGCAGTCTGGACAGGGGAGATACCTACAATGAGCAGTTCTTC.

The J gene is TRBJ2-3, the V gene TRBV28; TRBD1 aligns across 10 bases. Trimming cost V 2 bases and J 1 base; bases outside gene matches: 15. Germline CDR1 reads MDHEN; CDR2 reads SYDVKM. The CDR3 has 20 residues. The CDR3 sequence is CASSLLGTGANPWGTDTQYF. In nucleotides, the CDR3 is TGTGCCAGCAGTTTACTCGGGACAGGGGCCAATCCCTGGGGCACAGATACGCAGTATTTT.

The J gene is TRBJ2-3, the V gene TRBV19; 10 bases are shared with TRBD2. Per germline, CDR1 LNHDA and CDR2 SQIVND (reference sequence). Trimming took 4 bases from V and 7 from J; bases not matched to a gene: 8. The CDR3 has 15 amino acids. Here the CDR3 reads CASSSLAGVLYTQYF. The CDR3 bases are TGTGCCAGTAGTAGTCTAGCGGGAGTGTTGTATACGCAGTATTTT.

V usage is TRBV28 and J usage is TRBJ2-5, with a weak D call TRBD2 (7 bases). The V gene lost 1 base and the J gene lost 3 bases, with 18 bases spanning the gap. Germline V lookup: CDR1 MDHEN, CDR2 SYDVKM. This CDR3 is 17 amino acids long. The CDR3 bases are TGTGCCAGCAGTTTATCTCTGTGGGAGGGGGGAGAAGAGACCCAGTACTTC. This gives the protein CASSLSLWEGGEETQYF.